The entry that follows covers one T cell receptor beta chain sequence. Its specificity is unknown. Deletions cut 3 bases from V and 3 bases from J, with 13 bases between. The CDR3 consists of 14 residues. Germline V gene data show CDR1 as SGHDT and CDR2 as YYEEEE. Method: immunoSEQ multiplex PCR; TCRdb's copy keeps in-frame clones and lacks some. This sample has roughly 21,000 clones, with approximately 98% found just once. The naive gate required viable CD3+CD4+ or CD3+CD8+ cells with CCR7+CD45RA+CD45RO-CD95-CD27+CD28+ phenotype. The data stem from a study of T cells after posttransplantation cyclophosphamide. Study-wide results and limits: Recipient CMV seropositivity and CMV reactivation strongly tracked TRB clonality. Tissue-infiltrating T cells from skin or gut overlapped little with blood T cells.

This rearrangement joins TRBV5-6 to TRBJ2-7; possible D gene TRBD2, 7 bases. Sequenced input: naive CD8+ T cells sorted from PBMCs. This TCR derives from a man aged 35 to 55 in good health, CMV-negative, and a related stem cell transplant donor. CDR3 DNA: TGTGCCAGCAGCTCATTGGGAGGGGGCTACGAGCAGTACTTC. It codes for CASSSLGGGYEQYF. Based on the CDR3 plus reference TRBV5-6 and TRBJ2-7, the full variable domain is DAGVTQSPTHLIKTRGQQVTLRCSPKSGHDTVSWYQQALGQGPQFIFQYYEEEERQRGNFPDRFSGHQFPNYSSELNVNALLLGDSALYLCASSSLGGGYEQYFGPGTRLTVT.